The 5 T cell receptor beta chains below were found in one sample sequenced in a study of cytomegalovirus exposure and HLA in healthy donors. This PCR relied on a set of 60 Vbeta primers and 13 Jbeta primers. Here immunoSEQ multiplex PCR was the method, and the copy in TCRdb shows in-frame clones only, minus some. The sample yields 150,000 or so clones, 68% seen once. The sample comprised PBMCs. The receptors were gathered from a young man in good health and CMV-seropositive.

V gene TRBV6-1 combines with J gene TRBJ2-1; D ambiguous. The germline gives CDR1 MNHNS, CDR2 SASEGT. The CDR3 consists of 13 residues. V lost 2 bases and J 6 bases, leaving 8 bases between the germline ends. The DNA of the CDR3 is TGTGCCAGCAGTGAATACACCAGCAATGAGCAGTTCTTC. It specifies CASSEYTSNEQFF.

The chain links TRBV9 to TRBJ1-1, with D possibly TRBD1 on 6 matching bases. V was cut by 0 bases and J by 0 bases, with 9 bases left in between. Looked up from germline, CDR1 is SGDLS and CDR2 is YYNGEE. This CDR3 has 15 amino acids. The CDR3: CASSVEGDMNTEAFF. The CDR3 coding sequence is TGTGCCAGCAGCGTAGAGGGGGATATGAACACTGAAGCTTTCTTT.

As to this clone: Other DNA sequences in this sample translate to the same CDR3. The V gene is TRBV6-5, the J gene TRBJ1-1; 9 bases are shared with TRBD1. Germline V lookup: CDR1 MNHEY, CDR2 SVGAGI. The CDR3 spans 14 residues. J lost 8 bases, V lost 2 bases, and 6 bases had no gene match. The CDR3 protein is CASSYASGTGEAFF. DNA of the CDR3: TGTGCCAGCAGTTACGCTTCCGGGACAGGGGAAGCTTTCTTT.

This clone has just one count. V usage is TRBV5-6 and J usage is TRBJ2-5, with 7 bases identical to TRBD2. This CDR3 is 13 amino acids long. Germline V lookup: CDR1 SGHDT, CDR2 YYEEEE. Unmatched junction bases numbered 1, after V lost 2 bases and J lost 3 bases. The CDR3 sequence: CASSFLAEETQYF. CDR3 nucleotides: TGTGCCAGCAGCTTCCTAGCGGAAGAGACCCAGTACTTC.

CDR3: CASSVRGGATDTQYF. The CDR3 DNA is TGTGCCAGCTCTGTCCGGGGAGGGGCTACAGATACGCAGTATTTT. The gene calls are TRBV6-5 and TRBJ2-3; 7 bases map to TRBD2. This CDR3 is built from 15 residues. Trimming removed 8 bases from V and 3 bases from J; junction bases left unmatched: 11. CDR1 is MNHEY and CDR2 is SVGAGI in the germline V gene.